The 24 T cell receptor beta chains given below trace back to one sample, sequenced in a study of cytomegalovirus exposure and HLA in healthy donors. Use of 60 Vbeta and 13 Jbeta primers characterized the PCR. Profiled with immunoSEQ multiplex PCR; TCRdb holds only in-frame clones, not every one. The table lists 100,000 to 150,000 clones. The sequencing sample was made of PBMCs. These receptors were taken from a man between 18 and 29 years old in good health and CMV-seronegative.

The V and J genes are TRBV13 and TRBJ2-7; 12 bases agree with TRBD2. CDR1 is PRHDT, CDR2 FYEKMQ, per germline (reference sequence). With V trimmed by 0 bases and J by 5 bases, 14 bases remained unmatched. The CDR3 is 19 amino acids. CDR3 in amino acids: CASSLGQLAGGHGSHEQYF. DNA of the CDR3: TGTGCCAGCAGCTTAGGCCAACTAGCGGGAGGCCACGGGTCCCACGAGCAGTACTTC.

The chain has TRBV29-1 and TRBJ1-1; 11 positions match TRBD1. Trimming at V came to 5 bases and at J to 3 bases, leaving 8 bases not matched to a gene. From germline, CDR1 is SQVTM and CDR2 ANQGSEA. There are 15 residues in the CDR3. Written as DNA, the CDR3 is TGCAGCGTTAAAAGGACAGGGGGCTACGACACTGAAGCTTTCTTT. Residues: CSVKRTGGYDTEAFF.

A remark on this clone: The same CDR3 also results from other DNA sequences found in this sample. The chain joins TRBV18 to TRBJ2-7; no definite D call. The CDR3 covers 13 residues. Germline lookup yields CDR1 KGHSH and CDR2 LQKENI. The V and J ends lost 3 bases and 2 bases respectively, with 8 bases between them. This CDR3 reads CASSPGRTYEQYF. The CDR3 DNA follows: TGTGCCAGCTCACCGGGCAGGACCTACGAGCAGTACTTC. Looking up the rest from reference TRBV18 and TRBJ2-7 gives the full variable domain: NAGVMQNPRHLVRRRGQEARLRCSPMKGHSHVYWYRQLPEEGLKFMVYLQKENIIDESGMPKERFSAEFPKEGPSILRIQQVVRGDSAAYFCASSPGRTYEQYFGPGTRLTVT.

For the CDR3, the DNA is TGCGCCAGCAGCCAAGTGGTGGGCAGCCTGTACGAGCAGTACTTC. Encoded protein: CASSQVVGSLYEQYF. The chain employs TRBV4-1 and TRBJ2-5; D remains unclear. The DNA end is more similar to TRBJ2-7, so the J call may be wrong. CDR3 length equals 15 residues. The germline gives CDR1 MGHRA, CDR2 YSYEKL.

The rearrangement joins TRBV7-8 to TRBJ2-7; 10 bases match TRBD2. The CDR3 length is 14 residues. V trimming: 5 bases; J trimming: 2 bases; junction bases outside the gene matches: 3. The V gene's germline CDR1 is SGHVS and CDR2 FQNEAQ. CDR3 in amino acids: CASSPSGGAYEQYF. For the CDR3, the DNA is TGTGCCAGCAGCCCTAGCGGGGGCGCCTACGAGCAGTACTTC. The full variable domain, rest sourced from reference TRBV7-8 and TRBJ2-7, is GAGVSQSPRYKVAKRGQDVALRCDPISGHVSLFWYQQALGQGPEFLTYFQNEAQLDKSGLPSDRFFAERPEGSVSTLKIQRTQQEDSAVYLCASSPSGGAYEQYFGPGTRLTVT.

The chain combines TRBV27 with TRBJ2-5; 10 bases are a match to TRBD1. This CDR3 contains 15 residues. V lost 3 bases to trimming and J lost 4 bases; unmatched junction nucleotides: 5. Germline lookup yields CDR1 MNHEY and CDR2 SMNVEV (reference sequence). The CDR3 DNA reads as TGTGCCAGCAGTTTTTTACGGGACAGGGGAGAGACCCAGTACTTC. It is translated as CASSFLRDRGETQYF.

The chain carries TRBV6-4 and TRBJ2-1; TRBD2 is a possible D gene (7 bases). V was cut by 3 bases and J by 7 bases, with 22 bases left in between. Germline V gene sequence: CDR1 MRHNA, CDR2 SNTAGT. This CDR3 has 17 residues. CDR3 DNA: TGTGCCAGCAGTGAGAAAGGGGGGGGCTCTAGGGGAAATGAGCAGTTCTTC. This gives the protein CASSEKGGGSRGNEQFF.

This chain uses TRBV5-1 with TRBJ1-2, with 8 bases lining up with TRBD1. V gave up 0 bases and J gave up 7 bases; unmatched junction bases: 8. Germline V gene sequence: CDR1 SGHRS, CDR2 YFSETQ. This CDR3 has 15 amino acids. For the CDR3, the DNA is TGCGCCAGCAGCTTGGCGGTGCAGGGGGCATCTGGCTACACCTTC. Encoded protein: CASSLAVQGASGYTF.

V usage is TRBV7-2 and J usage is TRBJ1-1, with a possible D match to TRBD1 (5 bases). The CDR3 runs to 13 residues. V lost 3 bases, J lost 5 bases, and 10 bases lay in between. From germline, CDR1 is SGHTA and CDR2 FQGNSA. CDR3 in amino acids: CASSFQGRTEAFF. In DNA form, the CDR3 reads TGTGCCAGCAGCTTCCAGGGAAGGACTGAAGCTTTCTTT.

This rearrangement joins TRBV28 to TRBJ1-5; TRBD1 might be the D (5 bases). Trimming left V 3 bases short and J 0 bases short, with 15 bases between. This CDR3 has 17 amino acids. Germline assignment: CDR1 MDHEN and CDR2 SYDVKM. The CDR3, as DNA: TGTGCCAGCAGTTTCAGTCTGGGACTATATAGCAATCAGCCCCAGCATTTT. Amino acids: CASSFSLGLYSNQPQHF.

In DNA, the CDR3 is TGTGCCAGCAGTGAAGCGTTGATGGGGCAGGGGGAGCAAGAGACCCAGTACTTC. Protein: CASSEALMGQGEQETQYF. The V call is TRBV6-1, the J call TRBJ2-5, with 7 bases aligning to TRBD1. J was trimmed by 2 bases and V by 0 bases; bases with no gene match: 12. The CDR3 runs 18 residues. Per germline, CDR1 MNHNS and CDR2 SASEGT.

On this clone itself: The CDR3 carries no conserved terminal phenylalanine or tryptophan, so it likely arises from a read error. CDR3 nucleotides: TGTGCCAGCAGCTTGGGGCGGAAGTGGATGAACACTGAAGCTTTCCTT. Its protein product is CASSLGRKWMNTEAFL. The chain links TRBV5-6 to TRBJ1-1; D unclear. V dropped 0 bases and J dropped 0 bases, with 12 bases sitting between them. Germline lookup yields CDR1 SGHDT and CDR2 YYEEEE. This CDR3 is built from 16 residues.

The CDR3 DNA sequence: TGTGCCAGCAGTTGGAGGACAGGGGGGTTTGAAGCTTTCTTT. Protein: CASSWRTGGFEAFF. V is TRBV6-5 and J is TRBJ1-1, with 10 bases lining up with TRBD1. This CDR3 is 14 amino acids long. Germline V gene data show CDR1 as MNHEY and CDR2 as SVGAGI. Trimming at V came to 4 bases and at J to 7 bases, leaving 6 bases not matched to a gene.

The CDR3: CASSSRTSLATDTQYF. For the CDR3, the DNA is TGTGCCAGCAGCTCCCGAACTAGTTTGGCCACAGATACGCAGTATTTT. The gene calls are TRBV7-9 and TRBJ2-3; weak D call: TRBD2 (5 bases). Trimming removed 4 bases at V and 2 bases at J, with 16 bases between. CDR3 length: 16 residues. Germline CDR1 and CDR2: SEHNR and FQNEAQ (reference sequence).

The rearrangement links TRBV6-6 to TRBJ1-2; 8 bases agree with TRBD1. The V gene's germline CDR1 is MNHNY and CDR2 SVGAGI (reference sequence). This CDR3 has 16 residues. V lost 7 bases, J lost 7 bases, and 17 bases stayed unmatched. This CDR3 is CASTRTGLNPLRGYTF. For the CDR3, the DNA is TGTGCCAGCACCCGGACAGGGTTGAACCCTCTTCGTGGCTACACCTTC.

CDR3 residues: CAWSGDNPYQPQHF. CDR3 sequence (DNA): TGTGCCTGGAGTGGAGACAACCCGTATCAGCCCCAGCATTTT. This rearrangement joins TRBV30 to TRBJ1-5; D uncertain. The CDR3 is 14 residues long. The germline CDR1 and CDR2 sequences are GTSNPN and SVGIG (reference sequence). V was pared by 1 base and J by 5 bases, with 12 bases between.

The gene calls are TRBV19 and TRBJ2-3; 7 bases match TRBD2. Germline V CDR1 and CDR2: LNHDA, SQIVND (reference sequence). Unmatched junction bases numbered 4, after V lost 3 bases and J lost 1 base. The CDR3 extends over 15 amino acids. As DNA, the CDR3 is TGTGCCAGTAGTATGGTTGCGGGAGGCACAGATACGCAGTATTTT. This sequence encodes CASSMVAGGTDTQYF.

This chain joins TRBV5-4 and TRBJ2-3; 8 bases agree with TRBD1. Germline V gene data show CDR1 as SGHNT and CDR2 as YYREEE (reference sequence). J was trimmed by 2 bases and V by 4 bases; bases with no gene match: 6. The CDR3 has 15 amino acids. The CDR3 region has the DNA TGTGCCAGCAGCAAGGGACAGGACGCCACAGATACGCAGTATTTT. It is translated as CASSKGQDATDTQYF.

V usage is TRBV20-1 and J usage is TRBJ1-1; D is ambiguous. Looked up from germline, CDR1 is DFQATT and CDR2 is SNEGSKA (reference sequence). V lost 3 bases and J 3 bases, leaving 5 bases between the germline ends. CDR3 size: 11 residues. The chain's CDR3 is CSARRDTEAFF. The CDR3 DNA reads TGCAGTGCTAGGAGGGACACTGAAGCTTTCTTT.

The V gene is TRBV30, the J gene TRBJ1-5; TRBD1 aligns across 8 bases. In germline, CDR1 is GTSNPN, CDR2 SVGIG (reference sequence). The ends lost 2 bases at V and 7 bases at J; junction bases unmatched: 4. The CDR3 totals 13 residues. CDR3 nucleotides: TGTGCCTGGAGTCACAGGGGGGGACAGCCCCAGCATTTT. Translation: CAWSHRGGQPQHF.

The V and J genes are TRBV5-6 and TRBJ2-3; D gene uncertain. Looked up from germline, CDR1 is SGHDT and CDR2 is YYEEEE. V shed 2 bases and J shed 1 base, with 8 bases lying between them. This CDR3 comprises 14 residues. The CDR3 protein is CASSLQQRTDTQYF. The CDR3 DNA is TGTGCCAGCAGCTTACAACAGCGCACAGATACGCAGTATTTT.

The V gene is TRBV19, the J gene TRBJ1-5, with TRBD1 matching over 8 bases. The CDR3 loop spans 16 amino acids. Germline V CDR1 and CDR2: LNHDA, SQIVND (reference sequence). V shed 7 bases, J shed 0 bases, and the junction held 8 bases outside the gene matches. The CDR3 nucleotides are TGTGCCAGTACCCAAGACAGGGGTTATAGCAATCAGCCCCAGCATTTT. As protein: CASTQDRGYSNQPQHF.

The J gene is TRBJ1-6, the V gene TRBV30; 8 bases agree with TRBD1. Germline values: CDR1 GTSNPN, CDR2 SVGIG (reference sequence). V lost 0 bases, J lost 9 bases, and 4 bases stayed unmatched. The CDR3 loop spans 14 amino acids. CDR3 in DNA: TGTGCCTGGAGTGTAGCAGGGGGCGGTTCACCCCTCCACTTT. Amino acids: CAWSVAGGGSPLHF. The full variable domain, in which reference TRBV30 and TRBJ1-6 provide the parts outside the CDR3, is SQTIHQWPATLVQPVGSPLSLECTVEGTSNPNLYWYRQAAGRGLQLLFYSVGIGQISSEVPQNLSASRPQDRQFILSSKKLLLSDSGFYLCAWSVAGGGSPLHFGNGTRLTVT.

This sequence joins TRBV25-1 and TRBJ2-6; D gene ambiguous. Trimming took 8 bases from V and 4 from J, leaving 9 bases between them. Germline CDR1 MGHDK, CDR2 SYGVNS. The CDR3 consists of 13 residues. The CDR3 protein is CASLSPGANVLTF. CDR3 DNA: TGTGCCAGCTTAAGCCCCGGGGCCAACGTCCTGACTTTC.